A selection of T cell receptor beta chains follows, all from one sample in a study of T cells in Graves' hyperthyroidism and ophthalmopathy. TCRdb recomputed calls from the multiplex PCR reads with MiXCR, one row per CDR3 protein. The data show just over 550,000 distinct CDR3 sequences, just over 45% seen once. Material: peripheral blood or thyroid tissue (not recorded which). Receptors originate from a young woman with Graves' hyperthyroidism. The CDR3 runs from the conserved cysteine through the conserved F or W. The D gene is left open where the match is weak. Clone size is shown for a subset of rows, as once, few, many or a class of expanded clone.

NA	NA	TRBV9	TRBJ2-7	TGTGCCAGCAGCGGCACCGGGACCCACCCATACGAGCAGTACTTC	CASSGTGTHPYEQYF
NA	NA	TRBV5-4	TRBJ1-2	TGTGCCAGCAGCCTTGGGGGACATGGAAACACCTTC	CASSLGGHGNTF
NA	NA	TRBV29-1	TRBJ2-5	TGCAGCGTTGGGCCCCCGGAGACCCAGTACTTC	CSVGPPETQYF
NA	NA	TRBV7-9	TRBJ1-3	TGTGCCAGCAGTAAAAAGGGAAACACCATATATTTT	CASSKKGNTIYF
NA	NA	TRBV10-3	TRBJ1-2	TGTGCCAGCAGTTACTCGATCCGGAGGGAGGACTATGGCTACACCTTC	CASSYSIRREDYGYTF
NA	NA	TRBV20-1	TRBJ1-5	TGCAGGGGGCCGTCTAGCAATCAGCCCCAGCATTTT	CRGPSSNQPQHF
NA	NA	TRBV7-2	TRBJ2-7	TGTGCCAGCAGTGAGGGGTGGACGGTGAACTCCTACGAGCAGTACTTC	CASSEGWTVNSYEQYF
NA	NA	TRBV10-3	TRBJ1-2	TGTGCCATCAGTGACCTTGAGATTACCTCTGGCTACACCTTC	CAISDLEITSGYTF
once	TRBD2	TRBV7-9	TRBJ2-7	TGTGCCAGCAGCTCTAGCGGGAGAGGCGAGCAGTACTTC	CASSSSGRGEQYF
NA	NA	TRBV11-1	TRBJ1-5	TGTGCCAGCAGCCACGGGACAACCAATCAGCCCCAGCATTTT	CASSHGTTNQPQHF
few	NA	TRBV9	TRBJ2-2	TGTGCCAGCAGCGCCTTCGGGGAGCTGTTTTTT	CASSAFGELFF
NA	TRBD1	TRBV5-1	TRBJ2-7	TGCGCCAGCAGCACGGGGACAGGGGGCATCGACGAGCAGTACTTC	CASSTGTGGIDEQYF
many	TRBD1	TRBV15	TRBJ2-7	TGTGCCACCAGCAGACTAACGACAGGGGACTACGAGCAGTACTTC	CATSRLTTGDYEQYF
few	TRBD2	TRBV12-3/TRBV12-4	TRBJ2-7	TGTGCCAGCAGCAAGGCCTCCGGGACTAGTATCGGTTTC	CASSKASGTSIGF
NA	TRBD1	TRBV12-3/TRBV12-4	TRBJ1-5	TGTGCCAGCAGCAATGACAGGGGTCAGCCCCAGCATTTT	CASSNDRGQPQHF
many	NA	TRBV2	TRBJ1-3	TGTGCCAGCAGAGTTGGCAGGATCGCAAACACCATATATTTT	CASRVGRIANTIYF
once	NA	TRBV15	TRBJ2-7	TGTGCCAGCAGCGCGGGACCCCAATCCCACTACGAGCAGTACTTC	CASSAGPQSHYEQYF
NA	NA	TRBV7-9	TRBJ2-2	TGTGCCAGCAGCCACGTCACCACTAGCGGGGAGCTGTTTTTT	CASSHVTTSGELFF
many	TRBD1	TRBV29-1	TRBJ1-1	TGCAGCGTTGGGGCAATGACAGGGGCCAGGAGTGAAGCTTTCTTT	CSVGAMTGARSEAFF
once	TRBD1	TRBV2	TRBJ1-5	TGTGCCAGCGAACCGGGACAGGGGAATCAGCCCCAGCATTTT	CASEPGQGNQPQHF
many	NA	TRBV2	TRBJ1-2	TGTGCCAGCAGTTCTCGACAAGCCCGCGGCTACACCTTC	CASSSRQARGYTF
NA	NA	TRBV24-1	TRBJ1-5	TGTGCCTCTATGAAAAATCCCAGGGTATCGAGCAATCAGCCCCAGCATTTT	CASMKNPRVSSNQPQHF
NA	TRBD1	TRBV7-9	TRBJ2-7	TGTGCCAGCAGCTTAAGGGACAGCAAGGACGAGCAGTACTTC	CASSLRDSKDEQYF
NA	NA	TRBV10-3	TRBJ2-5	TGTGCCAGCAGCTTAGAAGGGGAAGAGTTTCGGGAGACCCAGTACTTC	CASSLEGEEFRETQYF
NA	NA	TRBV7-9	TRBJ2-5	TGTGCCAGCAGCTTAGTCGGGACAAACCAAGAGACCCAGTACTTC	CASSLVGTNQETQYF
many	NA	TRBV7-9	TRBJ1-6	TGTGCCAGCAGCTTCGACAATTCACCCCTCCACTTT	CASSFDNSPLHF
many	TRBD2	TRBV29-1	TRBJ2-7	TGCAGCGCCGCGGGACTAGCGGCCGACGAGCAGTACTTC	CSAAGLAADEQYF
many	TRBD1	TRBV7-6	TRBJ2-7	TGTGCCAGCAGCCGGGACAGGGCATCCTACGAGCAGTACTTC	CASSRDRASYEQYF
NA	NA	TRBV20-1	TRBJ2-7	TGCAGTGCTCATAACCCCGGCTACGAGCAGTACTTC	CSAHNPGYEQYF
once	NA	TRBV7-8	TRBJ2-2	TGTGCCAGCAGCTTATTAGGAGGGTACAACGCCGGGGAGCTGTTTTTT	CASSLLGGYNAGELFF
NA	NA	TRBV2	TRBJ2-5	TGTGCCAGCAGTGAAGGAACTAGCCCAGGGCGGGAGACCCAGTACTTC	CASSEGTSPGRETQYF
NA	NA	TRBV15	TRBJ1-3	TGTGCCACCAGCAGCGATCTAGGACAGTCTGGAAACACCATATATTTT	CATSSDLGQSGNTIYF
many	TRBD2	TRBV29-1	TRBJ2-5	TGCAGCGTGTCACTTAGCGGGAGGGGAGCGGCCCAGTACTTC	CSVSLSGRGAAQYF
many	TRBD2	TRBV2	TRBJ2-5	TGTGCCAGCAGTCGGCTGGCTAGCGGGAGGGGTGAGACCCAGTACTTC	CASSRLASGRGETQYF
NA	NA	TRBV7-2	TRBJ1-6	TGTGCCAGCAACCCGGGGCCCGGCTGGGGGTCACCCCTCCACTTT	CASNPGPGWGSPLHF
many	NA	TRBV24-1	TRBJ1-5	TGTGCCACCAGTGATAATTCCCATGAACAGCCCCAGCATTTT	CATSDNSHEQPQHF
NA	TRBD1	TRBV19	TRBJ2-6	TGTGCCAGTTGGGACAGGGGAGGCTCTGGGGCCAACGTCCTGACTTTC	CASWDRGGSGANVLTF
many	NA	TRBV24-1	TRBJ1-2	TGTGCCACCAGCCCCGGGCCCCGAGGCTATGGCTACACCTTC	CATSPGPRGYGYTF
NA	NA	TRBV25-1	TRBJ1-2	TGTGCCACCTCGGGGGGCTTCTATGGCTACACCTTC	CATSGGFYGYTF
once	NA	TRBV7-2	TRBJ1-3	TGTGCCAGCAGCTTAGGCGGGACGTCTGGAAACACCATATATTTT	CASSLGGTSGNTIYF
NA	TRBD2	TRBV7-9	TRBJ2-7	TGTGCCAGCAGCCTGGAACCCGGGACTAGCGGATACGAGCAGTACTTC	CASSLEPGTSGYEQYF
NA	TRBD1	TRBV12-3/TRBV12-4	TRBJ1-1	TGTGCCAGCGGAAACCGGGACAGGGTCACTGAAGCTTTCTTT	CASGNRDRVTEAFF
many	NA	TRBV2	TRBJ2-7	TGTGCCAGCAGTTACAGGGTACACGAGCAGTACTTC	CASSYRVHEQYF
NA	TRBD2	TRBV7-6	TRBJ2-7	TGTGCCAGCAGCTCCGGGACTAGCGGGAGTGGCTACGAGCAGTACTTC	CASSSGTSGSGYEQYF
NA	NA	TRBV27	TRBJ1-4	TGTGCCAGCAGTCTAACAGGGTGGAATGAAAAACTGTTTTTT	CASSLTGWNEKLFF
NA	TRBD1	TRBV19	TRBJ1-2	TGTGCCTGGACTAGGGACAGAACCCACTATGGCTACACCTTC	CAWTRDRTHYGYTF
few	NA	TRBV19	TRBJ2-7	TGTGCCAGTAGTACTAACCTCCAGTACGAGCAGTACTTC	CASSTNLQYEQYF
many	NA	TRBV29-1	TRBJ2-7	TGCAGCGTGGCCGGGAAGGCCGAGCAGTACTTC	CSVAGKAEQYF
NA	NA	TRBV11-2	TRBJ1-1	TGTGCCAGCAGCCCTCGGGCCCAGGGGACTGAAGCTTTCTTT	CASSPRAQGTEAFF
NA	TRBD1	TRBV12-3/TRBV12-4	TRBJ1-1	TGTGCCAGCAGTACCCGGGACAGATTCACTGAAGCTTTCTTT	CASSTRDRFTEAFF
few	TRBD1	TRBV12-3/TRBV12-4	TRBJ1-5	TGTGCCAGCAGTTTAGGTATGGGACAGGGAAATCAGCCCCAGCATTTT	CASSLGMGQGNQPQHF
few	NA	TRBV7-8	TRBJ1-5	TGTGCCAGCAGCTTAGGGGGCTCTAGGTCGCAGCCCCAGCATTTT	CASSLGGSRSQPQHF
NA	TRBD2	TRBV7-3	TRBJ2-1	TGTGCCAGCAGCTTAATTGGCACTAGCGACTACAATGAGCAGTTCTTC	CASSLIGTSDYNEQFF
many	NA	TRBV7-9	TRBJ1-1	TGTGCCAGCAGCGAACCCCGGGCCTATCCCTCCACTGAAGCTTTCTTT	CASSEPRAYPSTEAFF
NA	NA	TRBV24-1	TRBJ1-1	TGTGCCACCAGTGAGGGGGGGAGAGGGAACACTGAAGCTTTCTTT	CATSEGGRGNTEAFF
NA	NA	TRBV15	TRBJ1-4	TGTGCCACCAGCACCGAGGAGGGGGGTCGGCGTGAAAAACTGTTTTTT	CATSTEEGGRREKLFF
many	TRBD1	TRBV29-1	TRBJ2-5	TGCAGCGTTGAAGATCGGGACAGGGTTTCGGAGACCCAGTACTTC	CSVEDRDRVSETQYF
NA	TRBD1	TRBV5-1	TRBJ2-7	TGCGCCAGCAGCTTGGCCGGACAGGGAAGTGAGCAGTACTTC	CASSLAGQGSEQYF
many	TRBD1	TRBV7-2	TRBJ2-6	TGTGCCAGCAGCCTCGGGACAGGGCACTCTGGGGCCAACGTCCTGACTTTC	CASSLGTGHSGANVLTF
NA	NA	TRBV19	TRBJ2-5	TGTGCCAGAGCGTCACAGGGTATACAAGAGACCCAGTACTTC	CARASQGIQETQYF